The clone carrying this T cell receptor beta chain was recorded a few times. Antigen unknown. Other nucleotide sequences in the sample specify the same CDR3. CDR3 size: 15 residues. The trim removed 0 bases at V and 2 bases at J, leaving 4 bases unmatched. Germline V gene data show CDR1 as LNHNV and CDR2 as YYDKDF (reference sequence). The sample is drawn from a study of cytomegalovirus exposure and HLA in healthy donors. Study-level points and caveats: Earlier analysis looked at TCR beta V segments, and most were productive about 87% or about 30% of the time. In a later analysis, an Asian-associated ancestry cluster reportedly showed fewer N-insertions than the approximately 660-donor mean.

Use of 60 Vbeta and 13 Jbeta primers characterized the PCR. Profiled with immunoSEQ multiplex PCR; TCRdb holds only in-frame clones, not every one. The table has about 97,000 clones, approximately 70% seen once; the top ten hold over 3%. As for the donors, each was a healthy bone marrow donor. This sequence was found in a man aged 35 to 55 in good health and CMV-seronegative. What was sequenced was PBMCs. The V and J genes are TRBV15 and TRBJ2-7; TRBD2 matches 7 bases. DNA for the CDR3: TGTGCCACCAGCAGAGATGGGGGGGAAACCTACGAGCAGTACTTC. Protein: CATSRDGGETYEQYF.